This T cell receptor beta chain was sequenced in a study of CD8+CD57+ T cells in acquired aplastic anemia. Researchers used genomic DNA as the template to profile TCR beta VDJ and CDR3. Each CDR3 protein gets one entry after TCRdb re-called the reads with MiXCR. The sample shows around 130,000 distinct CDR3 sequences, around 50% of them seen only once. The germline V gene has CDR1 SQVTM and CDR2 ANQGSEA. The CDR3 runs to 13 residues. Trimming left V 5 bases short and J 0 bases short, with 9 bases between. This chain connects TRBV29-1 to TRBJ2-3, with D unclear. What was sequenced was sorted CD4+, CD8+, or CD8+CD57+ T cells (not recorded which) from PBMCs. The sequence derives from a human donor in good health, serving as a control. CDR3 in amino acids: CSVRTASTDTQYF. The CDR3 DNA is TGCAGCGTTCGGACCGCTAGCACAGATACGCAGTATTTT.